These 12 T cell receptor beta chains originate from one sample sequenced in a study of blood T cell repertoires in COVID-19. Profiling relied on immunoSEQ multiplex PCR, and the TCRdb table lists in-frame clones only, not all of them. The repertoire holds under 60,000 clones, 60% to 80% seen once, with around 19% in the top ten. Sequenced material: peripheral blood. All receptors derive from a human donor with active or convalescent COVID-19. The donor label of this sample is uncertain.

In DNA form, the CDR3 reads TGTGCCAGTACCGTAGTGCAGCCAGGGACTGAAGCTTTCTTT. Its translation is CASTVVQPGTEAFF. V gene TRBV14 combines with J gene TRBJ1-1; D is possibly TRBD1 (5 bases). Germline values: CDR1 SGHDN, CDR2 FVKESK. The CDR3 loop spans 14 amino acids. The V end lost 9 bases, the J end lost 5 bases, and 19 bases lay between the germline ends.

CDR3 residues: CASSEARTSGRGTDTQYF. In DNA, the CDR3 is TGTGCCAGCAGTGAAGCCCGGACTAGCGGGAGGGGCACAGATACGCAGTATTTT. V usage is TRBV2 and J usage is TRBJ2-3, with 15 bases identical to TRBD2. V shed 0 bases and J 1 base; nucleotides not matched to a gene: 2. There are 18 residues in the CDR3. Germline V gene data show CDR1 as SNHLY and CDR2 as FYNNEI.

This clone has ten or more counts. J is TRBJ1-5 and V is TRBV29-1; D uncertain. CDR3 length: 13 residues. V dropped 2 bases and J dropped 0 bases, with 5 bases sitting between them. Germline V lookup: CDR1 SQVTM, CDR2 ANQGSEA. DNA of the CDR3: TGCAGCGTTGAACAGTATAGCAATCAGCCCCAGCATTTT. As protein: CSVEQYSNQPQHF.

The chain combines TRBV5-1 with TRBJ2-7, with TRBD2 matching over 7 bases. With 1 base clipped from V and 2 bases from J, the junction kept 6 bases outside the gene matches. Germline V CDR1 and CDR2: SGHRS, YFSETQ. CDR3 size: 15 residues. In DNA form, the CDR3 reads TGCGCCAGCAGCTTGACGGCGGGAGTCCCCTACGAGCAGTACTTC. Its translation is CASSLTAGVPYEQYF.

The V and J genes are TRBV10-3 and TRBJ2-5; D perhaps matches TRBD2 (5 bases). V lost 0 bases and J lost 3, with 8 bases in between. The germline gives CDR1 ENHRY, CDR2 SYGVKD. The CDR3 is 14 residues long. The CDR3 DNA follows: TGTGCCATCAGTGAGTCCCCCGGGAAAGAGACCCAGTACTTC. Protein sequence: CAISESPGKETQYF.

In the case of this clone: Additional DNA sequences in this sample encode the identical CDR3. The chain carries TRBV13 and TRBJ1-6; D is possibly TRBD1 (5 bases). The CDR3 length is 14 residues. Trimming removed 5 bases at V and 8 bases at J, with 13 bases between. Germline assignment: CDR1 PRHDT and CDR2 FYEKMQ (reference sequence). In DNA, the CDR3 is TGTGCCAGCAGCCTATCGCCCAGGGATTCACCCCTCCACTTT. Translation: CASSLSPRDSPLHF.

This clone came up many times. CDR3 region: CASSGGDGLGREQYF. The DNA for the CDR3 is TGTGCCAGCAGTGGGGGGGACGGCCTTGGGCGGGAGCAGTACTTC. The V and J genes are TRBV6-6 and TRBJ2-7, with 7 bases matching TRBD2. The J segment lost 7 bases and the V segment lost 5 bases, leaving 14 bases of the junction unmatched. CDR3 length equals 15 residues. Germline values: CDR1 MNHNY, CDR2 SVGAGI (reference sequence).

The rearrangement uses TRBV4-1 and TRBJ2-2; a weak D match, TRBD2 (6 bases). The CDR3 sequence is 14 residues long. Germline V gives CDR1 MGHRA, CDR2 YSYEKL. Trimming left V 1 base short and J 8 bases short, with 11 bases between. The CDR3 DNA is TGCGCCAGCAGCCAAGCGGGAGAAGGTGGGGAGCTGTTTTTT. It is translated as CASSQAGEGGELFF.

This clone was picked up many times. The chain has TRBV5-1 and TRBJ2-2, with 8 bases lining up with TRBD1. Germline CDR1 and CDR2: SGHRS and YFSETQ. V trimming: 0 bases; J trimming: 1 base; junction bases outside the gene matches: 11. This CDR3 is 19 amino acids long. This CDR3 reads CASSLEQGAWGENTGELFF. The DNA for the CDR3 is TGCGCCAGCAGCTTGGAGCAGGGGGCATGGGGCGAGAACACCGGGGAGCTGTTTTTT.

The DNA for the CDR3 is TGTGCCAGTAGTATCTGGAGGAGCAATCAGCCCCAGCATTTT. Amino acid sequence: CASSIWRSNQPQHF. V usage is TRBV19 and J usage is TRBJ1-5; D is uncertain. The CDR3 runs to 14 residues. V was trimmed by 3 bases and J by 1 base, leaving 7 bases between them. CDR1 and CDR2 from the germline V gene are LNHDA and SQIVND (reference sequence).

The chain is built from TRBV7-3 and TRBJ2-7; 9 nucleotides agree with TRBD2. From germline, CDR1 is SGHTA and CDR2 FQGTGA. This CDR3 is 14 amino acids long. V lost 5 bases to trimming and J lost 2 bases; unmatched junction nucleotides: 4. CDR3 amino acids: CASSPGTSPYEQYF. CDR3 bases: TGTGCCAGCAGCCCCGGGACTAGCCCCTACGAGCAGTACTTC.

V gene TRBV30 combines with J gene TRBJ2-5; TRBD1 is a possible D gene (6 bases). From germline, CDR1 is GTSNPN and CDR2 SVGIG (reference sequence). This CDR3 spans 15 amino acids. Trimming took off 0 bases at V and 3 bases at J, with 14 bases between the two ends. The CDR3 protein is CAWSVDRLAKETQYF. The CDR3 DNA follows: TGTGCCTGGAGTGTAGACAGGCTGGCCAAAGAGACCCAGTACTTC.